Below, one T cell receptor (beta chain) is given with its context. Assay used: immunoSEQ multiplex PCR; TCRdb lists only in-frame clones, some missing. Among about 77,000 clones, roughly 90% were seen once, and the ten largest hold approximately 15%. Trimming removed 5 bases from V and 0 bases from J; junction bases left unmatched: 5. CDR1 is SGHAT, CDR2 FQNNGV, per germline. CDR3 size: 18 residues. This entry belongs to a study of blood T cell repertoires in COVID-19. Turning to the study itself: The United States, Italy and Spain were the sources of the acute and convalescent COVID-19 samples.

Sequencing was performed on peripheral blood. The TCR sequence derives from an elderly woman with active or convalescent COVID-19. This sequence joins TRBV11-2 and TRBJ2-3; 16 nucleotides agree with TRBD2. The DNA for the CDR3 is TGTGCCAGCAGCCGGGGACTAGCGGGGGGGTTTAGCACAGATACGCAGTATTTT. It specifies CASSRGLAGGFSTDTQYF.